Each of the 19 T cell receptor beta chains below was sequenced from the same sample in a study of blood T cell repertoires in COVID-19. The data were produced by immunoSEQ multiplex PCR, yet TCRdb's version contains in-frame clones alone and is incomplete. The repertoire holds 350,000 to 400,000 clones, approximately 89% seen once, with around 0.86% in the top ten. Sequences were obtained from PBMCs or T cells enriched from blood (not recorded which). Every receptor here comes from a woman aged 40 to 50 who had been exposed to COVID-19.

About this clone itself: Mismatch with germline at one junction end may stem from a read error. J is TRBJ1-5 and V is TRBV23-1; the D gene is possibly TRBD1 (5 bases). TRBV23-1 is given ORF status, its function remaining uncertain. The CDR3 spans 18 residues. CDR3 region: CASRQSVLGRAGNQPQHF. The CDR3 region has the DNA TGCGCCAGCAGACAATCGGTATTGGGCAGGGCTGGCAATCAGCCCCAGCATTTT.

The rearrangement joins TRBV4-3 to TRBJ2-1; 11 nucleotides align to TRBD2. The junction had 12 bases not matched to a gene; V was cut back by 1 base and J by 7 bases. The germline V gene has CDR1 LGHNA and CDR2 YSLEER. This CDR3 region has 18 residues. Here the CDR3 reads CASSQGGQGLAVGNEQFF. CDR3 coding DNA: TGCGCCAGCAGCCAAGGGGGGCAGGGACTAGCGGTCGGGAATGAGCAGTTCTTC.

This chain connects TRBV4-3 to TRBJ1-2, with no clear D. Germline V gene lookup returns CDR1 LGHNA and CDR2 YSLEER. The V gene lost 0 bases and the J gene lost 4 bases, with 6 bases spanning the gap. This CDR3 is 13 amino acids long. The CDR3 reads CASSQDRGYGYTF. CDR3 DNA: TGCGCCAGCAGCCAAGATAGAGGCTATGGCTACACCTTC.

Written as DNA, the CDR3 is TGTGCCAGCAGTCTCCAGGGGCATGAAAAACTGTTTTTT. This encodes CASSLQGHEKLFF. The V call is TRBV5-6, the J call TRBJ1-4; D may be TRBD1 (6 bases). V lost 5 bases to trimming and J lost 6 bases, with 11 bases between them. This CDR3 region has 13 residues. Germline V gene lookup returns CDR1 SGHDT and CDR2 YYEEEE.

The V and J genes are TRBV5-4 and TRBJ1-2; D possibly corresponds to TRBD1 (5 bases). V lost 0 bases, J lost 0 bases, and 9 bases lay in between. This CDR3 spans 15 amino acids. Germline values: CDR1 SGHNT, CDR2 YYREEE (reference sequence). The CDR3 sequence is CASSLVSRANYGYTF. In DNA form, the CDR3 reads TGTGCCAGCAGCTTGGTATCCAGGGCTAACTATGGCTACACCTTC.

The DNA of the CDR3 is TGTGCCAGCAGCTTGGGAGGGCGGTCTGAAGCTTTCTTT. This translates into CASSLGGRSEAFF. The chain links TRBV5-8 to TRBJ1-1; unclear D gene. The CDR3 contains 13 residues. CDR1 is SGHTS and CDR2 is YDEGEE in the germline V gene. The ends were cut back, 0 bases at V and 6 bases at J, with 9 bases in the middle.

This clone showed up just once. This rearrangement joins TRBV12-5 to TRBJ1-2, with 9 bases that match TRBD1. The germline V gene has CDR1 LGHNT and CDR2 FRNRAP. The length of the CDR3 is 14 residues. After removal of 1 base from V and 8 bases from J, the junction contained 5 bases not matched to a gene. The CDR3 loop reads CASGLDRGLRGYTF. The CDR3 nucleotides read TGTGCTAGTGGTTTGGACAGGGGGCTTAGAGGCTACACCTTC.

The CDR3 is CASQSGLITTNEKLFF. Written as DNA, the CDR3 is TGTGCCTCCCAGTCGGGACTCATCACAACTAATGAAAAACTGTTTTTT. The chain employs TRBV19 and TRBJ1-4; D may be TRBD1 (5 bases). Per the germline V gene, CDR1 is LNHDA and CDR2 is SQIVND (reference sequence). This CDR3 is 16 amino acids long. Trimming cost V 11 bases and J 0 bases, with 19 bases left between them.

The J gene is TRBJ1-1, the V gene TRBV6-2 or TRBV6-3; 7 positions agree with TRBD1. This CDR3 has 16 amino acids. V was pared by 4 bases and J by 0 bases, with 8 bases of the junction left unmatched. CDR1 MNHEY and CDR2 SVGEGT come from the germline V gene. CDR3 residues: CASSSMDRRLNTEAFF. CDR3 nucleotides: TGTGCCAGCAGTTCCATGGACAGGAGATTGAACACTGAAGCTTTCTTT.

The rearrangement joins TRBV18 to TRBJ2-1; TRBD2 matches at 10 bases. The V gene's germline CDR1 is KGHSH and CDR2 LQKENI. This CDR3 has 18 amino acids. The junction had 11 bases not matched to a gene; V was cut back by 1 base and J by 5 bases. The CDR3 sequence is CASSPRASGSVEDNEQFF. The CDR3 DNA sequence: TGTGCCAGCTCACCACGGGCTAGCGGGAGCGTAGAGGACAATGAGCAGTTCTTC.

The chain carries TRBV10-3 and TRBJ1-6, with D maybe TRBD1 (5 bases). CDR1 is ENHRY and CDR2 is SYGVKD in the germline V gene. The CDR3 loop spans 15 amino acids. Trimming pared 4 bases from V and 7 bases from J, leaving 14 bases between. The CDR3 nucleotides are TGTGCCATCAGTGCAGAGACAGTATTAAATTCACCCCTCCACTTT. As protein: CAISAETVLNSPLHF.

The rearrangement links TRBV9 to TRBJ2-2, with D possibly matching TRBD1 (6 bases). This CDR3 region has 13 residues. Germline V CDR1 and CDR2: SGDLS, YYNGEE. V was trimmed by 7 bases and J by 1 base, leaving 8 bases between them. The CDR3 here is CASGGQNTGELFF. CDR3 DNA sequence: TGTGCCAGCGGGGGACAGAACACCGGGGAGCTGTTTTTT.

The CDR3 here is CASSPPGGNSYEQYF. CDR3 DNA: TGTGCCAGCAGCCCCCCGGGGGGGAACTCCTACGAGCAGTACTTC. The chain couples TRBV9 to TRBJ2-7, with TRBD2 identical over 8 bases. The length of the CDR3 is 15 residues. With V trimmed by 4 bases and J by 0 bases, 6 bases remained unmatched. Germline V gives CDR1 SGDLS, CDR2 YYNGEE.

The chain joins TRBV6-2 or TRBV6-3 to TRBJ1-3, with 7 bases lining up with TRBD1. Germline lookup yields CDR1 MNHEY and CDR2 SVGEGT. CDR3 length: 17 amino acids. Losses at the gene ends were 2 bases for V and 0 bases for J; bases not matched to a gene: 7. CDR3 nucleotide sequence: TGTGCCAGCAGTTACCCGACGGGACAGCTCTCTGGAAACACCATATATTTT. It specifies CASSYPTGQLSGNTIYF.

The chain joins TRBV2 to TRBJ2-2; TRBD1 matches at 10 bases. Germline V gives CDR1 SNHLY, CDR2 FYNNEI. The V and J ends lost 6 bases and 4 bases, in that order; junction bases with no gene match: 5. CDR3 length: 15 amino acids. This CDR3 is CASRVDRGSTGELFF. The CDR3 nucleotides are TGTGCCAGCAGGGTGGACAGGGGGTCCACCGGGGAGCTGTTTTTT.

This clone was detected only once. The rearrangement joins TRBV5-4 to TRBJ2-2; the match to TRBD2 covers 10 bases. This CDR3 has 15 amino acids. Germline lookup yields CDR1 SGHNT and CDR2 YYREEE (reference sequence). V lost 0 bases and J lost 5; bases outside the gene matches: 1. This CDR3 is CASSLVAGGTGELFF. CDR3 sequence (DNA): TGTGCCAGCAGCTTGGTAGCGGGAGGAACCGGGGAGCTGTTTTTT.

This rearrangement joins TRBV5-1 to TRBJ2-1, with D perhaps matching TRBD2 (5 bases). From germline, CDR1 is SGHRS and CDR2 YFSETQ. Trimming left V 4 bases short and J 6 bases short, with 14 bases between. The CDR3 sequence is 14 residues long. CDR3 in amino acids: CASSPGSKGNEQFF. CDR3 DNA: TGCGCCAGCAGCCCGGGATCAAAGGGCAATGAGCAGTTCTTC.

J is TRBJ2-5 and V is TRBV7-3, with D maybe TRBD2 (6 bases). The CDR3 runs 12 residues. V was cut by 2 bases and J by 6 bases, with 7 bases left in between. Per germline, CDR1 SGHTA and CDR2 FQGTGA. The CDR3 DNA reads TGTGCCAGCAGCTTAGGGGGGAAGACCCAGTACTTC. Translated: CASSLGGKTQYF.

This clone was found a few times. In DNA, the CDR3 is TGTGCCAGCAGTCAACTAGCGGCCGATACGCAGTATTTT. Its translation: CASSQLAADTQYF. The chain is built from TRBV6-5 and TRBJ2-3, with 8 positions matching TRBD2. CDR1 and CDR2 from the germline V gene are MNHEY and SVGAGI. Unmatched junction bases numbered 4, after V lost 5 bases and J lost 6 bases. The CDR3 runs 13 residues.